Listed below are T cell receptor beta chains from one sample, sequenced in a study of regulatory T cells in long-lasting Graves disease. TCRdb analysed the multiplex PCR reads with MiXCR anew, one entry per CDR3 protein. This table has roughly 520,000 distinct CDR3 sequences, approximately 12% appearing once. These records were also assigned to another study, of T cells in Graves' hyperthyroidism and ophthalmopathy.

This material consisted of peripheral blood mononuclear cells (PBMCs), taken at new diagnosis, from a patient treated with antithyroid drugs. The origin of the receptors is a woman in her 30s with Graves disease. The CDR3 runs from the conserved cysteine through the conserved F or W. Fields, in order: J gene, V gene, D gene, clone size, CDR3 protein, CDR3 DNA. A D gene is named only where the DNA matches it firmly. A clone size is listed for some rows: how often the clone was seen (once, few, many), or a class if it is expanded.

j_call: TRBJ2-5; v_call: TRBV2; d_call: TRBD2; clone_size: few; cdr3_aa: CASSFSGRGPLQETQYF; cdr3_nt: TGTGCCAGCAGTTTTAGCGGGAGGGGGCCCCTCCAAGAGACCCAGTACTTC
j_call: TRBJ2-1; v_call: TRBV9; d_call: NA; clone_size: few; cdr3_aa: CASSVFSGLHNEQFF; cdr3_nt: TGTGCCAGCAGCGTATTCAGCGGGCTTCACAATGAGCAGTTCTTC
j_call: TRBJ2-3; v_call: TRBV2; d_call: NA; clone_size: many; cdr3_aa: CAHSVTVSTDTQYF; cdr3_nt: TGTGCCCACTCTGTTACCGTTAGCACAGATACGCAGTATTTT
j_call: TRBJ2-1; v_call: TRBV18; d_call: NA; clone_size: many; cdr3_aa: CASSPNWGGGSNEQFF; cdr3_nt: TGTGCCAGCTCACCAAATTGGGGTGGAGGATCCAATGAGCAGTTCTTC
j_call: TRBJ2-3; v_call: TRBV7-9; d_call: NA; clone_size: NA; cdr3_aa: CASSLSLQGLSTDTQYF; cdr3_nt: TGTGCCAGCAGCCTGTCCTTACAGGGACTTAGCACAGATACGCAGTATTTT
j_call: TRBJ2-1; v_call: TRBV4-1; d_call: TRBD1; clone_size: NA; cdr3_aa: CASSQEGTGSHEQFF; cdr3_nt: TGCGCCAGCAGCCAAGAAGGGACAGGGTCGCATGAGCAGTTCTTC
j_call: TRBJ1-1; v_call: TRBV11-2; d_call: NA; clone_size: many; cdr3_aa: CASSLATAEAFF; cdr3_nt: TGTGCCAGCAGCTTAGCTACAGCTGAAGCTTTCTTT
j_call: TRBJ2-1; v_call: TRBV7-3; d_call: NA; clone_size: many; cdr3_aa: CASSLTRDSYNEQFF; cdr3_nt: TGTGCCAGCAGCTTAACGAGAGACTCCTACAATGAGCAGTTCTTC
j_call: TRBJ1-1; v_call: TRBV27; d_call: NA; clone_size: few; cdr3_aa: CASSLYMGGEAFF; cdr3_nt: TGTGCCAGCAGTTTATATATGGGGGGTGAAGCTTTCTTT
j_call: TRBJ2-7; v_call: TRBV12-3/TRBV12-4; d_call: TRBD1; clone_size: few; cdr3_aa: CASSWGQASYEQYF; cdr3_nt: TGTGCCAGCAGTTGGGGACAGGCCTCCTACGAGCAGTACTTC
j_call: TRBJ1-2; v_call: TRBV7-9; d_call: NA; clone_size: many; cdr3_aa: CASSPPPGQTYGYTF; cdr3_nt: TGTGCCAGCAGCCCCCCCCCCGGACAGACCTATGGCTACACCTTC
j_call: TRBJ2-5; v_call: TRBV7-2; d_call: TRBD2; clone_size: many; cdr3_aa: CASSLSGVVETQYF; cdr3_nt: TGTGCCAGCAGCTTAAGCGGGGTAGTAGAGACCCAGTACTTC
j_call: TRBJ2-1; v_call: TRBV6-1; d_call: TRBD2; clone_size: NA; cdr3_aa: CACSRLAGVEQFF; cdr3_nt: TGTGCCTGTAGCAGGCTAGCGGGAGTTGAGCAGTTCTTC
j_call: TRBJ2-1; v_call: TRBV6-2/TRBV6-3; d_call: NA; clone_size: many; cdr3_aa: CAVGSLGIYNEQFF; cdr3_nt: TGTGCCGTCGGGTCCCTCGGGATTTACAATGAGCAGTTCTTC
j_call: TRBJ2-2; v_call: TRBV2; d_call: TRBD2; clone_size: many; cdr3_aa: CASSPVAGTNTGELFF; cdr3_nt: TGTGCCAGCAGTCCTGTAGCGGGGACGAACACCGGGGAGCTGTTTTTT
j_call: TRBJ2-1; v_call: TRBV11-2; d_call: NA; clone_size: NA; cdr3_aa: CASSLRRAPSSYNEQFF; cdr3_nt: TGTGCCAGCAGCTTACGCAGGGCGCCCAGCTCCTACAATGAGCAGTTCTTC
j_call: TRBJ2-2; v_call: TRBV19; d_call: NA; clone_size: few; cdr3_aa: CASGITGQNTGELFF; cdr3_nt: TGTGCCAGTGGTATAACCGGACAGAACACCGGGGAGCTGTTTTTT
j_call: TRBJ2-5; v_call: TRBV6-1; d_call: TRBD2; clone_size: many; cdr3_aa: CASSPEGLAGVETQYF; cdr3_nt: TGTGCCAGCAGCCCTGAAGGACTAGCGGGAGTGGAGACCCAGTACTTC
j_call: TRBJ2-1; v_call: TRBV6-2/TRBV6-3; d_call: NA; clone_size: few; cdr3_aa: CASIPEQAYNEQFF; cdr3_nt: TGTGCCAGCATCCCCGAACAGGCCTACAATGAGCAGTTCTTC
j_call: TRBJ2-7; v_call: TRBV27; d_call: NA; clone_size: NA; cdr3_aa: CASSLSAGSLYEQYF; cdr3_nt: TGTGCCAGCAGTTTATCTGCGGGAAGTCTCTACGAGCAGTACTTC
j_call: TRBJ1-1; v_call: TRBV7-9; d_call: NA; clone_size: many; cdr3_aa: CASSLSNLNTEAFF; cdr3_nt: TGTGCCAGCAGCCTTAGTAATTTGAACACTGAAGCTTTCTTT
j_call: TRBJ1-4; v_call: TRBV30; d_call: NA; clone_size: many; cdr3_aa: CAWENLGTEEEKLFF; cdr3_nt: TGTGCCTGGGAAAACCTTGGGACGGAAGAAGAAAAACTGTTTTTT
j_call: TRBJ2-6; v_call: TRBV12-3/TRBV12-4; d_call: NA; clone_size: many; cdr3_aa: CASSFGLSGANVLTF; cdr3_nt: TGTGCCAGCAGTTTTGGACTTTCTGGGGCCAACGTCCTGACTTTC
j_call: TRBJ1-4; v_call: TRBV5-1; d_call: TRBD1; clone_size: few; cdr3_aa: CASSLFGDSQEKLFF; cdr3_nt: TGCGCCAGCAGCTTGTTCGGGGACAGTCAAGAAAAACTGTTTTTT
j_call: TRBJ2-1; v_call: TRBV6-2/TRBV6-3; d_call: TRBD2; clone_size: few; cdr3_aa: CASSGRETSGNNEQFF; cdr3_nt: TGTGCCAGCAGTGGAAGAGAGACTAGCGGGAACAATGAGCAGTTCTTC
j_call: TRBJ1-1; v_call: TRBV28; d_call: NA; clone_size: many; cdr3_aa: CASRIRGGGNTEAFF; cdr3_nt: TGTGCCAGCAGGATCCGGGGGGGTGGAAACACTGAAGCTTTCTTT
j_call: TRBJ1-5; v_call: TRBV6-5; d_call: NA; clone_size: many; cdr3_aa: CASSQLEGLGNQPQHF; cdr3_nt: TGTGCCAGCAGTCAACTCGAGGGCCTCGGCAATCAGCCCCAGCATTTT
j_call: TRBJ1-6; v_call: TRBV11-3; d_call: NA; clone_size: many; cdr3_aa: CASSPGRSRNSPLHF; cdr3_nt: TGTGCCAGCAGCCCTGGACGGAGCAGGAATTCACCCCTCCACTTT
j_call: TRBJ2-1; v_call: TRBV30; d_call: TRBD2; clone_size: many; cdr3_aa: CAWSSRLAGGPPYREQFF; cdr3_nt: TGTGCCTGGAGTTCAAGGCTAGCGGGAGGGCCCCCCTACAGGGAGCAGTTCTTC
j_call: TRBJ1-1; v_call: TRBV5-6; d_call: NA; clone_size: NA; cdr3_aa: CASSRVDRHTEAFF; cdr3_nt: TGTGCCAGCAGCCGGGTTGATCGGCACACTGAAGCTTTCTTT
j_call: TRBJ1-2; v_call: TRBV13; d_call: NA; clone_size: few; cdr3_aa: CASSPSPLNYGYTF; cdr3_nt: TGTGCCAGCAGCCCCTCCCCGCTAAACTATGGCTACACCTTC
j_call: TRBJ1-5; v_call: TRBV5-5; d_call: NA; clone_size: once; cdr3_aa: CASSLPGANQPQNF; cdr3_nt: TGTGCCAGCAGCTTGCCAGGGGCTAATCAGCCCCAGAATTTT
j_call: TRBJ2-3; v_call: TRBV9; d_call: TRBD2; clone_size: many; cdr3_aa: CASSPPGLAGGTDTQYF; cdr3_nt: TGTGCCAGCAGCCCCCCGGGACTAGCGGGGGGCACAGATACGCAGTATTTT
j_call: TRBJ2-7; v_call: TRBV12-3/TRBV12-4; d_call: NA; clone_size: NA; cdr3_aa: CASSWRAYEQYF; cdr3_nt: TGTGCCAGCAGTTGGAGGGCCTACGAGCAGTACTTC
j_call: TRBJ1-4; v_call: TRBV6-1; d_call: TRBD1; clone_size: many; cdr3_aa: CASRRFGTGREKLFF; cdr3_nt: TGTGCCAGCAGAAGGTTCGGGACAGGGAGAGAAAAACTGTTTTTT
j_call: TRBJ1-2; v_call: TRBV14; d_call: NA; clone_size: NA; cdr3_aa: CASSQGSGNHYGYTF; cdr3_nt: TGTGCCAGCAGCCAAGGTTCCGGGAACCACTATGGCTACACCTTC
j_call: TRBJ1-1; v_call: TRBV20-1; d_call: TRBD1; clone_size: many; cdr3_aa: CSARNRGLGDEAFF; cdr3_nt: TGCAGTGCTAGGAACAGGGGGCTAGGGGATGAAGCTTTCTTT
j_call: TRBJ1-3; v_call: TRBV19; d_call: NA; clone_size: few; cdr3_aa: CASSSHRNLRKTIYF; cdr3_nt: TGTGCCAGTAGTTCTCACAGGAATCTTCGGAAGACCATATATTTT
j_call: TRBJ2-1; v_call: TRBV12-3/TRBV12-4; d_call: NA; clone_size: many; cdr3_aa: CASSFGLASSLRFYNEQFF; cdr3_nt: TGTGCCAGCAGTTTCGGGCTAGCCAGTTCACTAAGATTCTACAATGAGCAGTTCTTC
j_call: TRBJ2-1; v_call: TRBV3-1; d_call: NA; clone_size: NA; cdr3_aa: CASSQRDPEQFF; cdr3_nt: TGTGCCAGCAGCCAACGGGATCCTGAGCAGTTCTTC
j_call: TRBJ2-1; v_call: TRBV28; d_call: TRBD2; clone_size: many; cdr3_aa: CASSPPSGGYNEQFF; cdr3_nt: TGTGCCAGCAGCCCGCCTAGCGGGGGCTACAATGAGCAGTTCTTC
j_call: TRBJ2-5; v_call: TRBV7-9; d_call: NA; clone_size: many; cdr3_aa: CASSLLPQETQYF; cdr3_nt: TGTGCCAGCAGCTTACTCCCCCAAGAGACCCAGTACTTC
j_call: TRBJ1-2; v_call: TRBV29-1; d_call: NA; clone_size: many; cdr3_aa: CSVEGGVSPNYGYTF; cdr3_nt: TGCAGCGTTGAAGGAGGAGTATCCCCTAACTATGGCTACACCTTC
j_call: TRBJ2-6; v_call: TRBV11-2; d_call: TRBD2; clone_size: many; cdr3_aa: CASSCPRGGPTFGSGANVLTF; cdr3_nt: TGTGCCAGCAGCTGTCCCCGGGGGGGCCCTACCTTTGGATCTGGGGCCAACGTCCTGACTTTC
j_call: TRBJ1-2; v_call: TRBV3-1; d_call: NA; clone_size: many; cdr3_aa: CASSLRQAWAYGYTF; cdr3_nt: TGTGCCAGCAGCCTTAGACAGGCATGGGCCTATGGCTACACCTTC
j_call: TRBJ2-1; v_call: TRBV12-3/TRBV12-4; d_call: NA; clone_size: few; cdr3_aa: CADSIYNEQFF; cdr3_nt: TGTGCCGACTCAATCTACAATGAGCAGTTCTTC
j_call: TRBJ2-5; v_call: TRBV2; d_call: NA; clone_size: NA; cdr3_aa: CASSERNGGWETQYF; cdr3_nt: TGTGCCAGCAGTGAGCGTAATGGCGGGTGGGAGACCCAGTACTTC
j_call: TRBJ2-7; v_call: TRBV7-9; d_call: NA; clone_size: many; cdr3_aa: CASSLAGVFHEQYF; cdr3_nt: TGTGCCAGCAGCTTAGCGGGAGTTTTCCACGAGCAGTACTTC
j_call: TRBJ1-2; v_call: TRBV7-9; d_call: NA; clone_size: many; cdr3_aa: CASSLPGTDGYTF; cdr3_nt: TGTGCCAGCAGCTTACCGGGGACGGACGGCTACACCTTC
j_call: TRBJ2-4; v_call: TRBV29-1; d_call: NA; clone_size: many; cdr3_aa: CSVGGNLAKNIQYF; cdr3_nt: TGCAGCGTTGGGGGGAACCTAGCCAAAAACATTCAGTACTTC
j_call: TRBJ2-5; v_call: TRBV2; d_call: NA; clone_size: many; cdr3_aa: CASSEETTQYF; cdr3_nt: TGTGCCAGCAGTGAAGAAACGACCCAGTACTTC
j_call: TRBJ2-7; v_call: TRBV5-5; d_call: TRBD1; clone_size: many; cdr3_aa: CASSLGTGRTYEQYF; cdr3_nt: TGTGCCAGCAGCTTGGGGACAGGGAGAACCTACGAGCAGTACTTC